This record concerns one T cell receptor (beta chain) sequence. This clone was seen a few times. Its recognized antigen is unknown. It has no much larger one-base neighbor in the sample; base qualities were not kept. Other DNA sequences within the sample encode an identical CDR3. Normal lung samples came from the same patient and consisted of non-adjacent lung tissue collected as far from the tumour as possible, at a distance of at least 3 cm. Frozen aliquots of unsorted single-cell suspensions were used for genomic DNA extraction with the QIAamp DNA kit. Tissues arrived within 2 hours after resection and were immediately processed into single-cell suspensions. Tissue was broken up mechanically, digested enzymatically with DNase I, collagenase I and hyaluronidase for under 35 minutes at 37 degrees C, and then filtered and RBC-lysed. The record originates from a study of immune cell composition in non-small cell lung cancer (dated by TCRdb to about 2017). A note on the overall study: Histologic subtype, mainly lung adenocarcinoma or squamous cell carcinoma, was assigned on the basis of H&E together with p63, CK5, Napsin A and TTF-1 immunohistochemistry. TCR-beta sequencing (Adaptive Biotechnologies) was performed on 34 paired NSCLC tumour and non-adjacent lung specimens plus 26 tumour-only specimens. Supplementary cohort #1, roughly nine lung adenocarcinoma cases, had paired tumour/lung TCR-beta sequencing and TIL populations generated to assess tumour reactivity. The subtype comparisons left out several tumour specimens with TCR-beta data because those specimens were rare histological subtypes. Study-wide findings and limitations: Tumour-associated clones >0.5% occurred in nearly half of NSCLC cases: about 32% of adenocarcinomas versus 75% of squamous carcinomas. In 9 to 11 adenocarcinoma cases, a strong correlation was found between maximal tumour-associated clone frequency and TIL tumour reactivity, whereas no such correlation was found between overall clonality and TIL tumour reactivity. No significant correlation was found between smoking pack-years and tumour TCR-beta clonality. The reactivity cohort was only 10 cases, and tumour-reactive clones were not shown to share sequences with the dominant in vivo tumour-associated clones.

A two-step multiplex PCR was used to amplify TCR-beta CDR3 regions from genomic DNA, and Illumina-compatible adaptors were added in the second step. TCR-beta immunosequencing was carried out on an Illumina platform through the commercial immunoSEQ service. The original pipeline was this. Repertoires were summarised as Top 10 Clones, the percentage of T-cell templates from the ten most frequent sequences, and productive clonality. Values of productive clonality ranged from 0 to 1, with a monoclonal population indicated by a value of 1. Tumour-associated clones were defined as sequences comprising at least 0.1% of tumour T-cell templates but absent from matched non-adjacent lung, identified via log10 scatter plots. Analyses were done in GraphPad Prism7 and R, with Student's t-tests for two-group comparisons, ANOVA for stages, and linear regression for relationships. TCRdb stores this immuneACCESS table with in-frame sequences only. Part of the clones is absent; in the studies checked, under half of the shortfall reflects unresolved V genes, and no reason is known for the rest. V and J calls and clone size are given by that table; D and trimming were obtained from the DNA. This sample holds about 6,100 clones; 71% were observed only once. The ten largest make up about 6% of the sample.

The sequencing input was non-adjacent lung tissue. The receptor was derived from a human donor with non-small cell lung cancer.

The nucleotide sequence reads TGTGCCAGCTCCAGAGGGGACAGGGCCCTTGATGAAGGCTACACCTTC. Translated, it gives CASSRGDRALDEGYTF. Recombination connected TRBV7-9 to TRBJ1-2; TRBD1 agrees with 9 junctional bases. Trimmed from V: 8 bases; trimmed from J: 8 bases; junction bases lacking a gene match: 18. As encoded in the germline V gene (reference sequence), CDR1 is SEHNR while CDR2 is FQNEAQ. The CDR3 runs 16 amino acids, cysteine and phenylalanine included. This entry keeps only the CDR3 DNA: 48 bases, framed from base 1.